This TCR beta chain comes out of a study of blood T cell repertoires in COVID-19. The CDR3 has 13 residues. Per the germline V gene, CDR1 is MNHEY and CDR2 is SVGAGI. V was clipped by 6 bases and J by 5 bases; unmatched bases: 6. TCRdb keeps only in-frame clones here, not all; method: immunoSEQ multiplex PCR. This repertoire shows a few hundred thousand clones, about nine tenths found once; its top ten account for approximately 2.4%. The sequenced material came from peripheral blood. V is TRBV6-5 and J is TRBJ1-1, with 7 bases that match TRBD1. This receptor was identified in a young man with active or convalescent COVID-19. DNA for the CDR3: TGTGCCAGCAGGGGACAGCTTATTACTGAAGCTTTCTTT. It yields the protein CASRGQLITEAFF.